The 28 T cell receptor beta chains given below trace back to one sample, sequenced in a study of T cell changes during pregnancy in multiple sclerosis. This table comes from immunoSEQ multiplex PCR, and its TCRdb copy is limited to in-frame clones, with some not included. The table records around 28,000 clones, approximately 91% of them present only once. The sequencing here drew on CD4+ T cells from peripheral blood mononuclear cells, taken in the first trimester of pregnancy. The source is a female donor in good health, enrolled as a control in a pregnancy study.

This clone was found a few times. The V gene is TRBV18, the J gene TRBJ1-4; D gene uncertain. The germline V and J ends were trimmed by 6 bases and 0 bases, with 8 bases remaining between them. Germline CDR1 and CDR2: KGHSH and LQKENI. The CDR3 loop spans 14 amino acids. CDR3 sequence: CASSSTATNEKLFF. The CDR3 DNA sequence: TGTGCCAGCTCGTCCACGGCAACTAATGAAAAACTGTTTTTT.

The rearrangement uses TRBV5-1 and TRBJ2-5; TRBD1 matches 11 bases. Germline CDR1 reads SGHRS; CDR2 reads YFSETQ. Trimming at V came to 4 bases and at J to 7 bases, leaving 6 bases not matched to a gene. CDR3 length equals 14 residues. The chain's CDR3 is CASSADRGLGTQYF. The DNA of the CDR3 is TGCGCCAGCAGCGCGGACAGGGGGCTAGGGACCCAGTACTTC.

The chain carries TRBV10-3 and TRBJ2-1, with 8 bases that match TRBD2. The trim removed 0 bases at V and 4 bases at J, leaving 5 bases unmatched. CDR1 ENHRY and CDR2 SYGVKD come from the germline V gene. The CDR3 extends over 16 amino acids. CDR3 in amino acids: CAISESGSGSYNEQFF. The CDR3 nucleotides read TGTGCCATCAGTGAGTCTGGGAGCGGGAGTTACAATGAGCAGTTCTTC.

This clone has just a few counts. The rearrangement joins TRBV6-5 to TRBJ1-1; 8 nucleotides match TRBD1. Unmatched junction bases numbered 4, after V lost 2 bases and J lost 5 bases. Germline CDR1 and CDR2: MNHEY and SVGAGI. The CDR3 consists of 14 residues. CDR3 bases: TGTGCCAGCAGTTACGACAGGGGAGGAACTGAAGCTTTCTTT. Residues: CASSYDRGGTEAFF.

This chain links TRBV27 with TRBJ2-7, with D maybe TRBD1 (6 bases). The CDR3 has 15 residues. Germline CDR1 is MNHEY and CDR2 is SMNVEV (reference sequence). The V gene lost 6 bases and the J gene lost 3 bases, with 18 bases spanning the gap. The CDR3 spells CASSPGTYGYYEQYF. The CDR3 bases are TGTGCCAGCAGCCCCGGGACATACGGTTACTACGAGCAGTACTTC.

The gene calls are TRBV10-3 and TRBJ1-6; 7 nucleotides line up with TRBD1. The CDR3 runs to 15 residues. The junction had 13 bases not matched to a gene; V was cut back by 10 bases and J by 7 bases. The germline V gene has CDR1 ENHRY and CDR2 SYGVKD. The CDR3 region has the DNA TGTGCCACCGGGACAGAGCCCGTTTCGAATTCACCCCTCCACTTT. This encodes CATGTEPVSNSPLHF.

This chain uses TRBV29-1 with TRBJ1-3; possible D gene TRBD1, 6 bases. The CDR3 is 13 residues long. Deletions cut 6 bases from V and 4 bases from J, with 13 bases between. Germline values: CDR1 SQVTM, CDR2 ANQGSEA. The CDR3 loop reads CSVTGTTGNTIYF. Here the CDR3 DNA reads TGCAGCGTGACCGGGACAACCGGAAACACCATATATTTT.

The chain is built from TRBV7-9 and TRBJ2-5, with D tentatively TRBD2 (6 bases). CDR3 length equals 15 residues. Trimming stripped 3 bases from V and 6 bases from J, with 17 bases between. The germline V gene has CDR1 SEHNR and CDR2 FQNEAQ (reference sequence). CDR3 in DNA: TGTGCCAGCAGCTTGGGCACCGGGGGACCGAAGACCCAGTACTTC. Translating gives CASSLGTGGPKTQYF.

This chain links TRBV6-5 with TRBJ2-3; the D gene is possibly TRBD1 (5 bases). Germline CDR1 reads MNHEY; CDR2 reads SVGAGI. Trimming pared 7 bases from V and 3 bases from J, leaving 17 bases between. The length of the CDR3 is 15 residues. CDR3 in DNA: TGTGCCAGCACCCCTTTGGTTCAGGGAACAGATACGCAGTATTTT. This translates into CASTPLVQGTDTQYF.

J is TRBJ1-3 and V is TRBV5-4, with D unclear. Trimming shortened V by 0 bases and J by 3 bases, and 4 bases separated the two germline ends. The CDR3 length is 13 residues. The germline V gene has CDR1 SGHNT and CDR2 YYREEE (reference sequence). This CDR3 is CASSLDSGNTIYF. The CDR3 DNA reads TGTGCCAGCAGCTTGGATAGTGGAAACACCATATATTTT.

The chain carries TRBV2 and TRBJ2-7, with 8 bases aligning to TRBD1. The CDR3 is made up of 14 amino acids. The V and J ends lost 3 bases and 5 bases, in that order; junction bases with no gene match: 6. Germline V gene data show CDR1 as SNHLY and CDR2 as FYNNEI. CDR3 sequence: CASSDTGQVNEQYF. DNA for the CDR3: TGTGCCAGCAGTGATACGGGACAGGTGAACGAGCAGTACTTC. Looking up the rest from reference TRBV2 and TRBJ2-7 gives the full variable domain: EPEVTQTPSHQVTQMGQEVILRCVPISNHLYFYWYRQILGQKVEFLVSFYNNEISEKSEIFDDQFSVERPDGSNFTLKIRSTKLEDSAMYFCASSDTGQVNEQYFGPGTRLTVT.

The chain combines TRBV28 with TRBJ2-3; 8 bases align to TRBD2. Germline CDR1 is MDHEN and CDR2 is SYDVKM. The CDR3 is 15 residues long. Germline trimming cut 2 bases from V and 2 bases from J; bases unmatched to any gene: 3. The CDR3 sequence: CASSLRGGHTDTQYF. CDR3 coding DNA: TGTGCCAGCAGTTTACGCGGGGGGCACACAGATACGCAGTATTTT.

The chain employs TRBV27 and TRBJ2-7, with TRBD2 matching over 8 bases. Per the germline V gene, CDR1 is MNHEY and CDR2 is SMNVEV (reference sequence). This CDR3 is built from 16 residues. The J segment lost 1 base and the V segment lost 0 bases, leaving 5 bases of the junction unmatched. In DNA form, the CDR3 reads TGTGCCAGCAGTTTATCGATAGCGGGACGATCCTACGAGCAGTACTTC. As protein: CASSLSIAGRSYEQYF.

This clone was detected only once. This sequence joins TRBV11-1 and TRBJ2-5, with D possibly being TRBD2 (6 bases). Trimming stripped 4 bases from V and 1 base from J, with 16 bases between. Per the germline V gene, CDR1 is SGHAT and CDR2 is FQDESV (reference sequence). The length of the CDR3 is 16 residues. CDR3: CASSSPSLATQETQYF. DNA of the CDR3: TGTGCCAGCAGCTCACCCTCTCTAGCGACCCAAGAGACCCAGTACTTC.

The rearrangement uses TRBV28 and TRBJ2-2; 8 nucleotides match TRBD1. The CDR3 sequence is 15 residues long. The germline V gene has CDR1 MDHEN and CDR2 SYDVKM. With V trimmed by 4 bases and J by 7 bases, 8 bases remained unmatched. The CDR3 sequence is CASSSTGQGHGELFF. The CDR3 DNA sequence: TGTGCCAGCAGTTCTACTGGACAGGGTCACGGGGAGCTGTTTTTT.

The chain links TRBV19 to TRBJ2-1; 8 nucleotides align to TRBD2. The J segment lost 3 bases and the V segment lost 6 bases, leaving 10 bases of the junction unmatched. CDR1 is LNHDA, CDR2 SQIVND, per germline (reference sequence). CDR3 length: 16 residues. CDR3 in amino acids: CASREGGGSYYNEQFF. The CDR3 DNA reads as TGTGCCAGTAGAGAGGGCGGGGGGTCCTACTACAATGAGCAGTTCTTC.

The chain couples TRBV18 to TRBJ2-1; the match to TRBD2 covers 7 bases. The CDR3 sequence is 14 residues long. Looked up from germline, CDR1 is KGHSH and CDR2 is LQKENI. Trimming at V came to 2 bases and at J to 2 bases, leaving 0 bases not matched to a gene. CDR3 DNA sequence: TGTGCCAGCTCACCAGGGAGGGCCTACAATGAGCAGTTCTTC. Amino acids: CASSPGRAYNEQFF.

CDR3 region: CATSRDYGETETQYF. CDR3 sequence (DNA): TGTGCCACCAGCAGAGATTACGGGGAAACCGAGACCCAGTACTTC. The rearrangement joins TRBV15 to TRBJ2-5; tentative D call: TRBD2 (5 bases). The CDR3 runs 15 residues. Germline V gene lookup returns CDR1 LNHNV and CDR2 YYDKDF (reference sequence). V was shortened by 0 bases and J by 5 bases, with 13 bases between the two germline ends.

This clone turned up a few times. The V and J genes are TRBV10-3 and TRBJ1-2; perhaps TRBD1 as D (5 bases). This CDR3 has 14 residues. Trimming shortened V by 4 bases and J by 0 bases, and 9 bases separated the two germline ends. CDR1 is ENHRY and CDR2 is SYGVKD in the germline V gene. The CDR3 reads CAISVRDSNYGYTF. The CDR3 DNA sequence: TGTGCCATCAGTGTCCGGGACTCTAACTATGGCTACACCTTC.

The rearrangement links TRBV5-1 to TRBJ2-3; 9 bases match TRBD1. V shed 0 bases and J 2 bases; nucleotides not matched to a gene: 7. The CDR3 covers 17 residues. From germline, CDR1 is SGHRS and CDR2 YFSETQ. CDR3 sequence (DNA): TGCGCCAGCAGCTTGGAAGGGACAGGGAGATACACAGATACGCAGTATTTT. It specifies CASSLEGTGRYTDTQYF.

The chain carries TRBV7-9 and TRBJ2-1; possibly TRBD2 for D (7 bases). From germline, CDR1 is SEHNR and CDR2 FQNEAQ (reference sequence). The CDR3 is 18 residues long. V lost 7 bases and J 2 bases, leaving 24 bases between the germline ends. The CDR3 loop reads CASTPPQGGGLTYNEQFF. The CDR3 nucleotides read TGTGCCAGCACCCCCCCCCAGGGCGGGGGCCTAACCTACAATGAGCAGTTCTTC. The full variable domain, in which reference TRBV7-9 and TRBJ2-1 provide the parts outside the CDR3, is DTGVSQNPRHKITKRGQNVTFRCDPISEHNRLYWYRQTLGQGPEFLTYFQNEAQLEKSRLLSDRFSAERPKGSFSTLEIQRTEQGDSAMYLCASTPPQGGGLTYNEQFFGPGTRLTVL.

The V gene is TRBV6-4, the J gene TRBJ2-1; 16 nucleotides match TRBD2. The V segment lost 10 bases and the J segment 8 bases; nucleotides outside the gene matches: 8. This CDR3 comprises 15 residues. Germline loops: CDR1 MRHNA, CDR2 SNTAGT. The CDR3 is CATGTSGGARDEQFF. DNA for the CDR3: TGTGCCACGGGGACTAGCGGGGGGGCCAGGGATGAGCAGTTCTTC.

The CDR3 region has the DNA TGTGCCAGCAGCTTACACCCCCGGGGCGGGATGACAGATACGCAGTATTTT. Translated: CASSLHPRGGMTDTQYF. The rearrangement links TRBV7-2 to TRBJ2-3, with D possibly being TRBD2 (6 bases). Germline assignment: CDR1 SGHTA and CDR2 FQGNSA. CDR3 length: 17 amino acids. V was shortened by 2 bases and J by 3 bases, with 18 bases between the two germline ends. Together with reference TRBV7-2 and TRBJ2-3, the CDR3 gives the full variable domain: GAGVSQSPSNKVTEKGKDVELRCDPISGHTALYWYRQSLGQGLEFLIYFQGNSAPDKSGLPSDRFSAERTGGSVSTLTIQRTQQEDSAVYLCASSLHPRGGMTDTQYFGPGTRLTVL.

This chain uses TRBV6-6 with TRBJ2-6; no clear D. The germline V gene has CDR1 MNHNY and CDR2 SVGAGI (reference sequence). V gave up 2 bases and J gave up 0 bases, with 8 bases separating them. The CDR3 covers 16 residues. DNA of the CDR3: TGTGCCAGCAGTTACCAGTCAGGCTCTGGGGCCAACGTCCTGACTTTC. Translating gives CASSYQSGSGANVLTF.

The rearrangement uses TRBV5-5 and TRBJ1-1; D unclear. Germline CDR1 reads SGHKS; CDR2 reads YYEKEE (reference sequence). This CDR3 region has 16 residues. Trimming pared 0 bases from V and 4 bases from J, leaving 16 bases between. Here the CDR3 reads CASSLEYRPDGTEAFF. The CDR3 DNA reads TGTGCCAGCAGCTTGGAGTACAGACCTGATGGCACTGAAGCTTTCTTT.

The V call is TRBV7-2, the J call TRBJ2-7; 8 bases match TRBD1. Trimming at V came to 3 bases and at J to 3 bases, leaving 1 base not matched to a gene. The germline V gene has CDR1 SGHTA and CDR2 FQGNSA. This CDR3 spans 13 amino acids. Here the CDR3 reads CASSFGQGYEQYF. CDR3 in DNA: TGTGCCAGCAGCTTCGGACAGGGCTACGAGCAGTACTTC.

This chain joins TRBV6-1 and TRBJ2-1; a possible D gene is TRBD1 (6 bases). Germline CDR1 and CDR2: MNHNS and SASEGT. The CDR3 is 12 residues long. V was trimmed by 4 bases and J by 8 bases, leaving 9 bases between them. The CDR3 nucleotides read TGTGCCAGCAGTGCCCAGGGGTATGAGCAGTTCTTC. Residues: CASSAQGYEQFF.

The chain links TRBV7-9 to TRBJ1-4; TRBD1 matches 9 bases. The CDR3 has 17 amino acids. Germline V gene lookup returns CDR1 SEHNR and CDR2 FQNEAQ (reference sequence). V shed 5 bases, J shed 0 bases, and the junction held 7 bases outside the gene matches. CDR3 amino acids: CASSEGQGVATNEKLFF. The CDR3, as DNA: TGTGCCAGCAGCGAGGGACAGGGAGTCGCAACTAATGAAAAACTGTTTTTT.